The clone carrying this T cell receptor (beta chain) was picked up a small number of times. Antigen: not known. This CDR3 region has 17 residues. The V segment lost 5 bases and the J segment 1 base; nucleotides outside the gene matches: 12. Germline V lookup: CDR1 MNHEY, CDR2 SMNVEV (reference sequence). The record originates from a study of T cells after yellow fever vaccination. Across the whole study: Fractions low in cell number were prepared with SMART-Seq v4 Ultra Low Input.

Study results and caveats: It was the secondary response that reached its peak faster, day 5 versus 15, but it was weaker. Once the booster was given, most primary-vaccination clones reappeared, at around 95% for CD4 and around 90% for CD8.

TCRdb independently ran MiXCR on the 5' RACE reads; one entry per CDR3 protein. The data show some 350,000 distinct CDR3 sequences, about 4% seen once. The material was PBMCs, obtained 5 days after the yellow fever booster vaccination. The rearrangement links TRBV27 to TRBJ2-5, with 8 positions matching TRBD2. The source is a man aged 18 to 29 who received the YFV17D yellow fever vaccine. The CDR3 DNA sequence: TGTGCCAGCAGTCGCCAGAGAGCGGGGGCCCCCCAAGAGACCCAGTACTTC. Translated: CASSRQRAGAPQETQYF.